The 6 T cell receptor beta chains below were found in one sample sequenced in a study of cytomegalovirus exposure and HLA in healthy donors. PCR involved 60 Vbeta and 13 Jbeta primers. Method: immunoSEQ multiplex PCR; TCRdb's copy keeps in-frame clones and lacks some. The sample lists about 85,000 clones, under 85% occurring once. Sample: PBMCs. These receptors were obtained from a boy between 5 and 17 years old in good health and CMV-seronegative.

The chain joins TRBV29-1 to TRBJ2-5; D is unclear. Trimming removed 0 bases from V and 7 bases from J, with 9 bases in between. Germline V lookup: CDR1 SQVTM, CDR2 ANQGSEA. This CDR3 is 12 amino acids long. Here the CDR3 reads CSVEDQSGTQYF. CDR3 bases: TGCAGCGTTGAAGATCAGTCAGGGACCCAGTACTTC.

This chain connects TRBV27 to TRBJ2-7; TRBD2 is a possible D gene (5 bases). Between the trimmed V and J ends, which lost 5 bases and 3 bases, there was a span of 8 bases. This CDR3 region has 12 residues. Germline V gives CDR1 MNHEY, CDR2 SMNVEV (reference sequence). The CDR3, as DNA: TGTGCCAGCAGTGGACTGGGCTACGAGCAGTACTTC. Its protein product is CASSGLGYEQYF.

The CDR3 DNA follows: TGTGCCAGCAGCGGGACAGCGTTCTATGGCTACACCTTC. Its translation is CASSGTAFYGYTF. The chain carries TRBV5-4 and TRBJ1-2, with TRBD1 matching 7 bases. Unmatched junction bases numbered 4, after V lost 4 bases and J lost 4 bases. The CDR3 runs to 13 residues. In germline, CDR1 is SGHNT, CDR2 YYREEE (reference sequence).

This chain uses TRBV6-5 with TRBJ2-7; the match to TRBD1 covers 10 bases. V was pared by 7 bases and J by 9 bases, with 6 bases of the junction left unmatched. There are 12 residues in the CDR3. CDR1 and CDR2 from the germline V gene are MNHEY and SVGAGI. The CDR3 bases are TGTGCCAGCACTGACAGGGGGCCTGTGCAGTACTTC. It is translated as CASTDRGPVQYF.

This sequence joins TRBV7-9 and TRBJ1-5, with 11 bases aligning to TRBD1. Germline lookup yields CDR1 SEHNR and CDR2 FQNEAQ (reference sequence). This CDR3 is 15 amino acids long. After removal of 5 bases from V and 5 bases from J, the junction contained 5 bases not matched to a gene. CDR3 protein: CASSRTGGLDQPQHF. CDR3 nucleotide sequence: TGTGCCAGCAGCCGGACAGGGGGCCTCGATCAGCCCCAGCATTTT.

The chain links TRBV9 to TRBJ1-2; 7 positions agree with TRBD1. The germline V gene has CDR1 SGDLS and CDR2 YYNGEE. V lost 4 bases, J lost 3 bases, and 9 bases stayed unmatched. This CDR3 is built from 15 residues. The CDR3 coding sequence is TGTGCCAGCAGCCCAGGGACAGACCTCCACTATGGCTACACCTTC. Translated, it gives CASSPGTDLHYGYTF.